What follows are 10 T cell receptor beta chains derived from one specimen sequenced in a study of human T cells and chemical hapten exposure. TCRdb re-derived calls from the RACE reads in MiXCR, one entry per CDR3 protein. The profile shows around 300,000 distinct CDR3 sequences, about 5% of them singletons. This sample's time point: pre-sensitization, week 0. As to treatment: therapeutic diphenylcyclopropenone sensitization with weekly scalp DPC. The sequenced sample was whole blood, obtained in connection with sensitization to the hapten diphenylcyclopropenone (DPC). Receptors originate from a woman aged 18-29 years with alopecia areata. Some clones in this sample may be carry-over from other donors' samples.

Only a few counts were recorded for this clonotype. The chain recombines TRBV20-1 with TRBJ2-3; D not certain. CDR1 is DFQATT, CDR2 SNEGSKA, per germline (reference sequence). There are 13 residues in the CDR3. V was cut by 7 bases and J by 1 base, with 12 bases left in between. CDR3 region: CSGTDGRTDTQYF. The CDR3 DNA reads TGCAGTGGAACGGACGGACGCACAGATACGCAGTATTTT.

This clonotype came up many times. The rearrangement uses TRBV6-4 and TRBJ1-2, with 12 bases identical to TRBD1. The CDR3 extends over 14 amino acids. The J segment lost 8 bases and the V segment lost 6 bases, leaving 7 bases of the junction unmatched. CDR1 is MRHNA and CDR2 is SNTAGT in the germline V gene. This CDR3 is CASSKGQGAQGYTF. In nucleotides, the CDR3 is TGTGCCAGCAGCAAGGGACAGGGGGCGCAGGGCTACACCTTC.

A single count supports this clonotype. This chain uses TRBV6-1 with TRBJ2-7; 8 bases line up with TRBD2. The germline V gene has CDR1 MNHNS and CDR2 SASEGT. The trim removed 6 bases at V and 2 bases at J, leaving 9 bases unmatched. This CDR3 region has 15 residues. The CDR3 sequence is CASRLSGGDAYEQYF. Written as DNA, the CDR3 is TGTGCCAGCAGATTGAGCGGGGGAGACGCCTACGAGCAGTACTTC.

The gene calls are TRBV27 and TRBJ2-2; perhaps TRBD2 as D (6 bases). V lost 5 bases and J lost 3, with 10 bases in between. CDR1 MNHEY and CDR2 SMNVEV come from the germline V gene (reference sequence). This CDR3 is built from 14 residues. The CDR3 sequence is CASSIREDTGELFF. The CDR3 DNA is TGTGCCAGCAGTATCAGGGAGGACACCGGGGAGCTGTTTTTT.

This clonotype showed up many times. The V and J genes are TRBV6-1 and TRBJ2-2; D not resolved. Trimming pared 1 base from V and 6 bases from J, leaving 12 bases between. Germline CDR1 is MNHNS and CDR2 is SASEGT. The CDR3 sequence is 15 residues long. CDR3 region: CASSEDPTAPGELFF. The CDR3 DNA reads TGTGCCAGCAGTGAAGACCCCACGGCTCCCGGGGAGCTGTTTTTT.

This clonotype appeared many times. V and J are TRBV10-3 and TRBJ2-7, with TRBD2 identical over 8 bases. CDR1 is ENHRY and CDR2 is SYGVKD in the germline V gene. The CDR3 loop spans 14 amino acids. Trimming removed 6 bases from V and 1 base from J; junction bases left unmatched: 5. The CDR3 protein is CAISRGGSSYEQYF. CDR3 sequence (DNA): TGTGCCATCAGCCGGGGGGGCTCGTCCTACGAGCAGTACTTC.

There are a few counts of this clonotype. The chain joins TRBV6-2 or TRBV6-3 to TRBJ2-3, with 12 bases aligning to TRBD2. Germline loops: CDR1 MNHEY, CDR2 SVGEGT. The CDR3 runs 18 residues. The V segment lost 5 bases and the J segment 0 bases; nucleotides outside the gene matches: 9. The CDR3 DNA is TGTGCCAGCAGTCTCCTAGCGGGGGGGTTCCCTAGCACAGATACGCAGTATTTT. It is translated as CASSLLAGGFPSTDTQYF.

This chain connects TRBV12-5 to TRBJ1-1; 10 bases are a match to TRBD1. In germline, CDR1 is LGHNT, CDR2 FRNRAP. CDR3 length: 16 amino acids. Trimming took 6 bases from V and 5 from J; bases not matched to a gene: 12. The CDR3 DNA reads as TGTGCTAGTGGCGGACAGGGGGATTTTAGGTCGACTGAAGCTTTCTTT. It specifies CASGGQGDFRSTEAFF. The full variable domain, its missing parts supplied by reference TRBV12-5 and TRBJ1-1, is DARVTQTPRHKVTEMGQEVTMRCQPILGHNTVFWYRQTMMQGLELLAYFRNRAPLDDSGMPKDRFSAEMPDATLATLKIQPSEPRDSAVYFCASGGQGDFRSTEAFFGQGTRLTVV.

This clonotype has a handful of counts. This chain connects TRBV3-1 to TRBJ1-5, with D unresolved. Looked up from germline, CDR1 is LGHDT and CDR2 is YNNKEL (reference sequence). V gave up 0 bases and J gave up 4 bases, with 10 bases separating them. This CDR3 is 15 amino acids long. The CDR3 region has the DNA TGTGCCAGCAGCCAAGATTTGACAATGAATCAGCCCCAGCATTTT. Translating it yields CASSQDLTMNQPQHF.

The rearrangement joins TRBV6-5 to TRBJ1-1, with D tentatively TRBD1 (5 bases). Trimming cost V 0 bases and J 8 bases, with 16 bases left between them. The V gene's germline CDR1 is MNHEY and CDR2 SVGAGI. The CDR3 totals 15 residues. The CDR3: CASSYSKILGTEAFF. In DNA form, the CDR3 reads TGTGCCAGCAGTTACTCAAAAATTCTCGGGACGGAAGCTTTCTTT.